The 25 T cell receptor beta chains listed next were all sequenced from one sample in a study of response to subunit inactivated influenza vaccine. A single record per CDR3 protein comes from TCRdb applying MiXCR to the RT-PCR reads. Among about 310,000 distinct CDR3 sequences, 21% were seen once, and the ten largest hold roughly 10%. The specimen was PBMCs from blood, collected about 20 months after vaccination. These receptors were collected from a man between 50 and 69 years old who received an inactivated influenza vaccine.

V and J are TRBV12-3 or TRBV12-4 and TRBJ1-1; D might be TRBD1 (5 bases). The CDR3 length is 16 residues. V was cut by 1 base and J by 1 base, with 13 bases left in between. The CDR3 here is CASSLVEGRGNTEAFF. Here the CDR3 DNA reads TGTGCCAGCAGTTTAGTAGAGGGGAGAGGGAACACTGAAGCTTTCTTT.

V and J are TRBV6-1 and TRBJ1-1; D remains unclear. CDR3 length: 15 amino acids. Per the germline V gene, CDR1 is MNHNS and CDR2 is SASEGT. V was pared by 6 bases and J by 2 bases, with 16 bases between. The CDR3 region is CASSSYRDPNTEAFF. The CDR3 bases are TGTGCCAGCAGCTCTTATCGAGACCCCAACACTGAAGCTTTCTTT.

The V gene is TRBV7-2, the J gene TRBJ1-5; 9 nucleotides agree with TRBD1. There are 14 residues in the CDR3. CDR1 is SGHTA and CDR2 is FQGNSA in the germline V gene. Trimming cost V 5 bases and J 6 bases; bases outside gene matches: 5. The DNA for the CDR3 is TGTGCCAGCAGCGAGACAGGGGGGACTCAGCCCCAGCATTTT. This codes for CASSETGGTQPQHF.

V gene TRBV27 combines with J gene TRBJ2-7; D is unclear. The germline V and J ends were trimmed by 5 bases and 3 bases, with 14 bases remaining between them. Germline lookup yields CDR1 MNHEY and CDR2 SMNVEV (reference sequence). CDR3 length: 14 residues. The CDR3 nucleotides read TGTGCCAGCAGTCCGGCCGTCGACGGCTACGAGCAGTACTTC. Its protein is CASSPAVDGYEQYF.

This clonotype was recorded at least ten times. The J gene is TRBJ1-2, the V gene TRBV20-1; the match to TRBD1 covers 9 bases. This CDR3 has 14 residues. V was clipped by 3 bases and J by 5 bases; unmatched bases: 7. Germline-derived CDR1 and CDR2 are DFQATT and SNEGSKA (reference sequence). The CDR3 region is CSARGDRAGYGYTF. The CDR3 bases are TGCAGTGCTAGGGGGGACAGGGCTGGTTATGGCTACACCTTC.

The chain carries TRBV6-2 or TRBV6-3 and TRBJ2-3; D not certain. Germline V CDR1 and CDR2: MNHEY, SVGEGT. The CDR3 totals 15 residues. Trimming stripped 5 bases from V and 0 bases from J, with 12 bases between. In DNA, the CDR3 is TGTGCCAGCAGTCGACCCTTCGATAGCACAGATACGCAGTATTTT. This translates into CASSRPFDSTDTQYF.

The genes are TRBV24-1 and TRBJ1-2; no definite D call. The CDR3 totals 12 residues. V lost 4 bases and J 6 bases, leaving 8 bases between the germline ends. Germline CDR1 KGHDR, CDR2 SFDVKD. The CDR3 DNA sequence: TGTGCCACCAGTGAGGCCGCCGATGGCTACACCTTC. Its protein is CATSEAADGYTF.

The chain's CDR3 is CASPWGGSRSGNTIYF. The CDR3 DNA sequence: TGTGCCAGCCCCTGGGGGGGTTCCCGCTCTGGAAACACCATATATTTT. The chain has TRBV19 and TRBJ1-3, with a tentative D call TRBD1 (5 bases). In germline, CDR1 is LNHDA, CDR2 SQIVND (reference sequence). CDR3 length equals 16 residues. The V gene lost 9 bases and the J gene lost 0 bases, with 18 bases spanning the gap. Based on the CDR3 plus reference TRBV19 and TRBJ1-3, the full variable domain is DGGITQSPKYLFRKEGQNVTLSCEQNLNHDAMYWYRQDPGQGLRLIYYSQIVNDFQKGDIAEGYSVSREKKESFPLTVTSAQKNPTAFYLCASPWGGSRSGNTIYFGEGSWLTVV.

On this clonotype itself: Because it lacks the conserved phenylalanine or tryptophan at the end, this CDR3 is likely a read error. The chain employs TRBV29-1 and TRBJ1-2; D is possibly TRBD1 (5 bases). V lost 3 bases and J 5 bases, leaving 7 bases between the germline ends. This CDR3 contains 11 residues. Germline CDR1 reads SQVTM; CDR2 reads ANQGSEA. This CDR3 reads CSVESGYGYTV. The DNA of the CDR3 is TGCAGCGTTGAGTCAGGGTATGGCTACACCGTC.

The chain links TRBV10-1 to TRBJ2-7; no firm D call. With 6 bases removed from V and 7 bases from J, the gap between germline ends came to 13 bases. This CDR3 has 12 amino acids. Germline lookup yields CDR1 WNHNN and CDR2 SYGVQD (reference sequence). The DNA for the CDR3 is TGCGCCAGCAGCGACGGATCTTCGGAGCAGTACTTC. Amino acid sequence: CASSDGSSEQYF.

This clonotype was detected ten times or more. The J gene is TRBJ2-4, the V gene TRBV6-5; tentatively, D is TRBD2 (6 bases). V was cut by 4 bases and J by 9 bases, with 10 bases left in between. This CDR3 region has 12 residues. Germline assignment: CDR1 MNHEY and CDR2 SVGAGI. The CDR3 is CASSSGRSIQYF. The DNA for the CDR3 is TGTGCCAGCAGTTCAGGGAGGTCCATTCAGTACTTC.

This clonotype was detected ten times or more. This sequence joins TRBV6-1 and TRBJ1-4, with a tentative D call TRBD1 (6 bases). V lost 6 bases and J 5 bases, leaving 13 bases between the germline ends. The CDR3 consists of 14 residues. CDR1 is MNHNS and CDR2 is SASEGT in the germline V gene. The CDR3 nucleotides are TGTGCCAGCAGCCTCGGACAGAAGAATGAAAAACTGTTTTTT. This encodes CASSLGQKNEKLFF.

This sequence joins TRBV20-1 and TRBJ2-3; the D gene could be TRBD1 or TRBD2 (5 bases each). Germline V gene data show CDR1 as DFQATT and CDR2 as SNEGSKA (reference sequence). V was cut by 6 bases and J by 0 bases, with 16 bases left in between. The CDR3 is 15 amino acids. This CDR3 is CSAEDIYTSTDTQYF. DNA for the CDR3: TGCAGTGCGGAGGACATTTATACTAGCACAGATACGCAGTATTTT.

This sequence joins TRBV20-1 and TRBJ1-3; 9 bases line up with TRBD1. This CDR3 is 14 amino acids long. V gave up 7 bases and J gave up 2 bases; unmatched junction bases: 6. CDR1 is DFQATT and CDR2 is SNEGSKA in the germline V gene (reference sequence). CDR3 amino acids: CSVARTGAGNTIYF. CDR3 DNA: TGCAGTGTCGCCCGGACAGGGGCTGGAAACACCATATATTTT.

In its sample, this clonotype was seen many times. V and J are TRBV24-1 and TRBJ1-5; a possible D gene is TRBD1 (5 bases). CDR3 length equals 13 residues. CDR1 and CDR2 (germline): KGHDR, SFDVKD. Trimming stripped 7 bases from V and 6 bases from J, with 12 bases between. CDR3 sequence reads: CATRGDGAQPQHF. CDR3 sequence (DNA): TGTGCCACCAGGGGGGACGGAGCTCAGCCCCAGCATTTT.

This clonotype was seen ten or more times. This chain joins TRBV7-2 and TRBJ1-2; 7 nucleotides agree with TRBD1. This CDR3 comprises 13 residues. J was trimmed by 4 bases and V by 2 bases; bases with no gene match: 1. Germline assignment: CDR1 SGHTA and CDR2 FQGNSA. In DNA form, the CDR3 reads TGTGCCAGCAGCTTAACAGGGGCCTATGGCTACACCTTC. Translation: CASSLTGAYGYTF.

This clonotype has just a few counts. The rearrangement links TRBV5-1 to TRBJ1-4, with a possible D match to TRBD1 (5 bases). CDR1 and CDR2 from the germline V gene are SGHRS and YFSETQ. CDR3 length: 16 residues. The V gene lost 4 bases and the J gene lost 8 bases, with 21 bases spanning the gap. The DNA of the CDR3 is TGCGCCAGCAGCCCGGACCCCGGGAGGGGTTACGAAAAACTGTTTTTT. It codes for CASSPDPGRGYEKLFF.

The sample holds a few counts of this clonotype. The genes are TRBV11-2 and TRBJ2-5; possible D gene TRBD2, 5 bases. Germline V gives CDR1 SGHAT, CDR2 FQNNGV. Trimming took 2 bases from V and 4 from J, leaving 8 bases between them. The CDR3 covers 13 residues. The CDR3 nucleotides read TGTGCCAGCAGCTTATGGGAGAGAGAGACCCAGTACTTC. Its translation: CASSLWERETQYF.

This clonotype was detected only a few times. The V and J genes are TRBV30 and TRBJ2-7; 11 bases map to TRBD1. J lost 1 base, V lost 4 bases, and 3 bases had no gene match. Germline V gene sequence: CDR1 GTSNPN, CDR2 SVGIG (reference sequence). The CDR3 is 14 amino acids. Here the CDR3 reads CAWTDRGRSYEQYF. The CDR3 region has the DNA TGTGCCTGGACGGACAGGGGGCGATCCTACGAGCAGTACTTC. Drawing the rest from reference TRBV30 and TRBJ2-7, the complete variable domain is SQTIHQWPATLVQPVGSPLSLECTVEGTSNPNLYWYRQAAGRGLQLLFYSVGIGQISSEVPQNLSASRPQDRQFILSSKKLLLSDSGFYLCAWTDRGRSYEQYFGPGTRLTVT.

The chain uses TRBV5-1 and TRBJ2-1; the match to TRBD2 covers 8 bases. The CDR3 extends over 18 amino acids. The ends lost 6 bases at V and 2 bases at J; junction bases unmatched: 16. Germline CDR1 is SGHRS and CDR2 is YFSETQ. The CDR3 is CASTLRTSGRTPYNEQFF. The CDR3 nucleotides read TGCGCCAGCACTCTTCGGACCAGCGGGAGAACCCCCTACAATGAGCAGTTCTTC.

This chain uses TRBV11-2 with TRBJ1-2, with D maybe TRBD1 (6 bases). The V end lost 5 bases, the J end lost 8 bases, and 24 bases lay between the germline ends. This CDR3 has 16 amino acids. Per germline, CDR1 SGHAT and CDR2 FQNNGV. In DNA form, the CDR3 reads TGTGCCAGCAGCCATCTTAGGCCAGGGGCTCGCCGCGGCTACACCTTC. It yields the protein CASSHLRPGARRGYTF.

The chain links TRBV20-1 to TRBJ2-7; possibly TRBD2 for D (6 bases). Trimming pared 5 bases from V and 1 base from J, leaving 9 bases between. Germline CDR1 reads DFQATT; CDR2 reads SNEGSKA (reference sequence). The CDR3 spans 12 residues. CDR3 sequence: CSARDLSYEQYF. The CDR3 DNA reads as TGCAGTGCTCGGGACTTATCCTACGAGCAGTACTTC.

This clonotype appeared a few times. This rearrangement joins TRBV12-3 or TRBV12-4 to TRBJ2-3; 7 bases map to TRBD2. There are 15 residues in the CDR3. V lost 4 bases and J lost 5; bases outside the gene matches: 9. Here the CDR3 reads CASSSIRIAGDTQYF. The CDR3, as DNA: TGTGCCAGCAGTTCAATCCGGATAGCGGGAGATACGCAGTATTTT.

Details on this clonotype: Mismatch with germline at one junction end may stem from a read error. V gene TRBV29-1 combines with J gene TRBJ1-1, with 11 bases fitting TRBD1. The germline V gene has CDR1 SQVTM and CDR2 ANQGSEA. The CDR3 runs to 12 residues. This CDR3 reads CSVAAEGTGGLF. The DNA of the CDR3 is TGCAGCGTTGCGGCCGAGGGGACAGGGGGTCTATTT.

The chain carries TRBV27 and TRBJ2-1, with 8 bases that match TRBD2. The V segment lost 6 bases and the J segment 4 bases; nucleotides outside the gene matches: 5. There are 14 residues in the CDR3. CDR1 and CDR2 (germline): MNHEY, SMNVEV (reference sequence). DNA for the CDR3: TGTGCCAGCAGCGGACTAGCAGTTTACAATGAGCAGTTCTTC. This codes for CASSGLAVYNEQFF.